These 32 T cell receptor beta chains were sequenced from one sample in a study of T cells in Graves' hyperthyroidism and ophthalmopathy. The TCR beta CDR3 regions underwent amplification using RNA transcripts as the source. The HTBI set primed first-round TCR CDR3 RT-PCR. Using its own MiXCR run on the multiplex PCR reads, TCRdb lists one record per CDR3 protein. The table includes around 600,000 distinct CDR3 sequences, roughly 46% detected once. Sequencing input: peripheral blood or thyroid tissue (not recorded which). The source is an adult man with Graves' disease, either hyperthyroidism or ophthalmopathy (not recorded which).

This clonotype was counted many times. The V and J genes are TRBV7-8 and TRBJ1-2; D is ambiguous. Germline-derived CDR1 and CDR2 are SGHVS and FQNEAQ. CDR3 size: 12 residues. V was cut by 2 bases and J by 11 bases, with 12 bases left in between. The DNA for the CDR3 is TGTGCCAGCAGCTTATCTATGGAAGGATACACCTTC. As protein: CASSLSMEGYTF. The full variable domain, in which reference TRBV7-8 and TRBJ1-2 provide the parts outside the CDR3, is GAGVSQSPRYKVAKRGQDVALRCDPISGHVSLFWYQQALGQGPEFLTYFQNEAQLDKSGLPSDRFFAERPEGSVSTLKIQRTQQEDSAVYLCASSLSMEGYTFGSGTRLTVV.

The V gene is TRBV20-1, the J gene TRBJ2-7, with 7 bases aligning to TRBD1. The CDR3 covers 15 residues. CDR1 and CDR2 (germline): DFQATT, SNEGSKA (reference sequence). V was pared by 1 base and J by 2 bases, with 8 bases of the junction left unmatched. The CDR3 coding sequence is TGCAGTGCTAGAGCCCAGGGACAGACGACCTACGAGCAGTACTTC. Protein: CSARAQGQTTYEQYF.

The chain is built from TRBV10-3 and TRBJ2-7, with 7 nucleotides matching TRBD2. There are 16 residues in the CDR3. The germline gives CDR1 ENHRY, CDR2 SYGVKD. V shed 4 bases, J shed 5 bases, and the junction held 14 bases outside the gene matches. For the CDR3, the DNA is TGTGCCATCAGTGCGTCAAGCGGGGATCAAATAAACGAGCAGTACTTC. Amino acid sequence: CAISASSGDQINEQYF.

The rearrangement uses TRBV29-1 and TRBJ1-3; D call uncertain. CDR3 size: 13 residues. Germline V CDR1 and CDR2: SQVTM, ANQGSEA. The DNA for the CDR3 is TGCAGAGATTTGGGATCCTCTGGAAACACCATATATTTT. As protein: CRDLGSSGNTIYF.

CDR3 loop: CASSIVASGVNTEAFF. For the CDR3, the DNA is TGTGCCAGTAGTATTGTGGCGTCAGGGGTAAACACTGAAGCTTTCTTT. The genes are TRBV19 and TRBJ1-1, with D possibly TRBD1 on 6 matching bases. This CDR3 spans 16 amino acids. From germline, CDR1 is LNHDA and CDR2 SQIVND (reference sequence). V was shortened by 3 bases and J by 2 bases, with 16 bases between the two germline ends.

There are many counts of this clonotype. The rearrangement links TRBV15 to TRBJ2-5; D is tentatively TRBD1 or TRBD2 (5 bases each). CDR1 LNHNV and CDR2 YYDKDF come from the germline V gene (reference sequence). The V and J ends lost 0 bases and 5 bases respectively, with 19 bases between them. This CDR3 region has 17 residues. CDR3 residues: CATSREGTRSFSETQYF. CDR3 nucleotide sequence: TGTGCCACCAGCAGAGAAGGGACCCGCTCGTTCTCGGAGACCCAGTACTTC.

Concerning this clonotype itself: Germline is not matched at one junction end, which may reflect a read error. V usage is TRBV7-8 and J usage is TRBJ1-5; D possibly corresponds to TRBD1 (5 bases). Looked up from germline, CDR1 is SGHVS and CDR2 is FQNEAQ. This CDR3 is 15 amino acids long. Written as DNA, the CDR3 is TGCGCCAGCAGCCAGCAGGAGGGGAGCAATCAGCCCCAGCATTTT. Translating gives CASSQQEGSNQPQHF.

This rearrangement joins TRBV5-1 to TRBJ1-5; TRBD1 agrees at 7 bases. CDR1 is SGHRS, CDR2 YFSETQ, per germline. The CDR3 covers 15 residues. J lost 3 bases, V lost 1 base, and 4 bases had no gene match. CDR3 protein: CASSLRGQPNQPQHF. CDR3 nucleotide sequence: TGCGCCAGCAGCTTGAGGGGACAGCCCAATCAGCCCCAGCATTTT. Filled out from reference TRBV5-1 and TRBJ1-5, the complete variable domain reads KAGVTQTPRYLIKTRGQQVTLSCSPISGHRSVSWYQQTPGQGLQFLFEYFSETQRNKGNFPGRFSGRQFSNSRSEMNVSTLELGDSALYLCASSLRGQPNQPQHFGDGTRLSIL.

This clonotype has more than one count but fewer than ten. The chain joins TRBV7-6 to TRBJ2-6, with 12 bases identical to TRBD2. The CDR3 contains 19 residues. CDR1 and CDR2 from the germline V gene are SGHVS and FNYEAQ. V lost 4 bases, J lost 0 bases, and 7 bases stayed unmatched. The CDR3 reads CASSSGLAGQYSGANVLTF. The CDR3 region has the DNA TGTGCCAGCAGCTCCGGACTAGCGGGGCAGTACTCTGGGGCCAACGTCCTGACTTTC.

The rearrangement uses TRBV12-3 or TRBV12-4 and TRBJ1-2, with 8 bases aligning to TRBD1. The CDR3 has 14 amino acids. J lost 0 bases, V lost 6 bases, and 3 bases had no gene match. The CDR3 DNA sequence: TGTGCCAGCAGGGTGGGACAGGCTAACTATGGCTACACCTTC. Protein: CASRVGQANYGYTF.

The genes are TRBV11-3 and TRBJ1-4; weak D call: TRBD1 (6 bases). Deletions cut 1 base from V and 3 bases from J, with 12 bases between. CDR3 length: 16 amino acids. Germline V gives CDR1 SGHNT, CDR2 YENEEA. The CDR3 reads CASSLVDKGANEKLFF. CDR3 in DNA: TGTGCCAGCAGCTTAGTCGACAAGGGGGCTAATGAAAAACTGTTTTTT.

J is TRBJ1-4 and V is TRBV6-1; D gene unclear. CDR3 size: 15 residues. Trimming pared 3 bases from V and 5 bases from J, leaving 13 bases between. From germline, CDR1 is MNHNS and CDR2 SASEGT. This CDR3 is CASSDRSPLNEKLFF. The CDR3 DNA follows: TGTGCCAGCAGTGACAGGTCCCCTCTAAATGAAAAACTGTTTTTT.

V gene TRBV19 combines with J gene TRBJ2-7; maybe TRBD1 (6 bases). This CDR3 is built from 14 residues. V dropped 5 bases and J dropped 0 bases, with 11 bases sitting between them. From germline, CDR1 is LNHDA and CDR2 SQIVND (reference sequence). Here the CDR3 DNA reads TGTGCCAGTAGTCCCGACAGGATCTCCTACGAGCAGTACTTC. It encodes CASSPDRISYEQYF.

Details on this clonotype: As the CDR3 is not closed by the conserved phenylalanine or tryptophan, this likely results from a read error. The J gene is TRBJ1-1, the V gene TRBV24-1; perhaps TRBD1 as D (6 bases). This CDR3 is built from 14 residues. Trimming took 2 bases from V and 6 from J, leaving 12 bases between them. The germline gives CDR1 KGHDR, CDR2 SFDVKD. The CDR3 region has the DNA TGTGCCACCAGTGATTCAGGGGCCGGGGCTGAAGCTTTCCTT. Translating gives CATSDSGAGAEAFL.

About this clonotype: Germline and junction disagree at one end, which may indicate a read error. The CDR3 loop is CASSRTSRADTQYF. The DNA of the CDR3 is TGTGCCAGCAGCCGGACTAGCCGGGCAGATACGCAGTATTTC. The chain links TRBV7-9 to TRBJ2-7, with 8 bases matching TRBD2. Germline assignment: CDR1 SEHNR and CDR2 FQNEAQ (reference sequence). The CDR3 runs 14 residues.

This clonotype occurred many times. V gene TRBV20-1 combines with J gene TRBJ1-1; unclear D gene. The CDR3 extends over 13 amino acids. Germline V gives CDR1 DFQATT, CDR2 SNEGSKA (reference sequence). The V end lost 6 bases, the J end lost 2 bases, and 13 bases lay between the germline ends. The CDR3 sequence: CSAVNALNTEAFF. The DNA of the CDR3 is TGCAGTGCCGTTAACGCTCTCAACACTGAAGCTTTCTTT.

The CDR3 DNA is TGCAGCTTCGGGACTAGCGACTCCTACGAGCAGTACTTC. Amino acid sequence: CSFGTSDSYEQYF. V gene TRBV29-1 combines with J gene TRBJ2-7, with 10 bases that match TRBD2. The CDR3 covers 13 residues. The germline V gene has CDR1 SQVTM and CDR2 ANQGSEA. Trimming took 8 bases from V and 0 from J; bases not matched to a gene: 4.

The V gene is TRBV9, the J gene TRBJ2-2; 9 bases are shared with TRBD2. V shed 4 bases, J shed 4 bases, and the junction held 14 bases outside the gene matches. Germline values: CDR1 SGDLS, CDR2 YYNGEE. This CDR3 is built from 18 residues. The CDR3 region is CASSPPSQLAGPTGELFF. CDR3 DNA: TGTGCCAGCAGCCCCCCCTCCCAGCTAGCGGGGCCCACCGGGGAGCTGTTTTTT. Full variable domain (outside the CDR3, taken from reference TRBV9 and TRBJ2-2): DSGVTQTPKHLITATGQRVTLRCSPRSGDLSVYWYQQSLDQGLQFLIQYYNGEERAKGNILERFSAQQFPDLHSELNLSSLELGDSALYFCASSPPSQLAGPTGELFFGEGSRLTVL.

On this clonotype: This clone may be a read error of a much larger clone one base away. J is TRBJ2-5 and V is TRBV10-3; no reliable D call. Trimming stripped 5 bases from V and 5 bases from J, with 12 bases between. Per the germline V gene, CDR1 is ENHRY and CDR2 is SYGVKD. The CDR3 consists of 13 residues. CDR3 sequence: CAISYSVAETQYF. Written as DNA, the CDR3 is TGTGCCATCAGTTACTCGGTGGCGGAGACCCAGTACTTC.

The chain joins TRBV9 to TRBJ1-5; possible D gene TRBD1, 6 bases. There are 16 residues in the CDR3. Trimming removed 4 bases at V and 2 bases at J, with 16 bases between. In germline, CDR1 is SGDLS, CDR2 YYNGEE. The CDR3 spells CASSLRRGAGNQPQHF. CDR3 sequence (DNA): TGTGCCAGCAGCCTTAGAAGGGGGGCAGGCAATCAGCCCCAGCATTTT.

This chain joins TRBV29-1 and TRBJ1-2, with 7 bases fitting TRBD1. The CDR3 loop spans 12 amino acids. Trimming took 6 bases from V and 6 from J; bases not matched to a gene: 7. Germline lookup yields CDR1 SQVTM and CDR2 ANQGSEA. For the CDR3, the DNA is TGCAGCGTGACAGGGTTTCAGCATGGCTACACCTTC. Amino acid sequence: CSVTGFQHGYTF. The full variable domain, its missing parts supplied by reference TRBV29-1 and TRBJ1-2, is SAVISQKPSRDICQRGTSLTIQCQVDSQVTMMFWYRQQPGQSLTLIATANQGSEATYESGFVIDKFPISRPNLTFSTLTVSNMSPEDSSIYLCSVTGFQHGYTFGSGTRLTVV.

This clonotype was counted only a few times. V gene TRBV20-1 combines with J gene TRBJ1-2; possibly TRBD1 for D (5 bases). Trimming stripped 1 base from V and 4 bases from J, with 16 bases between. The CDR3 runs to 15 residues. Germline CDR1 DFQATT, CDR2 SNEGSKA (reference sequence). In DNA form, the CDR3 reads TGCAGTGCTAGAGGAAATGGGCGGGGGACCTATGGCTACACCTTC. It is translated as CSARGNGRGTYGYTF.

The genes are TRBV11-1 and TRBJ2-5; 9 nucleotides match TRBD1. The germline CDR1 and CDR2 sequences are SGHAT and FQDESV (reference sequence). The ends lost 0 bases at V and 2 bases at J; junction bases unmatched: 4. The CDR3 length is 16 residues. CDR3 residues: CASSLAHGTGQETQYF. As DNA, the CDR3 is TGTGCCAGCAGCTTAGCGCACGGGACAGGGCAAGAGACCCAGTACTTC.

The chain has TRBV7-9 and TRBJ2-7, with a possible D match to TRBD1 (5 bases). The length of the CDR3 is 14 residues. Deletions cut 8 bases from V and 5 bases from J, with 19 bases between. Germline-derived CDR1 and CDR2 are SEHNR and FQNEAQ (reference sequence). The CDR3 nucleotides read TGTGCCAGCTCACCACCGGGTCACAGGCACGAGCAGTACTTC. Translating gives CASSPPGHRHEQYF. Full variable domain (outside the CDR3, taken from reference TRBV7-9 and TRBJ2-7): DTGVSQNPRHKITKRGQNVTFRCDPISEHNRLYWYRQTLGQGPEFLTYFQNEAQLEKSRLLSDRFSAERPKGSFSTLEIQRTEQGDSAMYLCASSPPGHRHEQYFGPGTRLTVT.

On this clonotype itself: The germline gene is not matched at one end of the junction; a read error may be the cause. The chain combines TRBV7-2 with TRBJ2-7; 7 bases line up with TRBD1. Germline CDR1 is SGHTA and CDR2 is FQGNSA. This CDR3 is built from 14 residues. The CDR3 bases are TGTGCCAGCAGCTTTGGACAGGTTTTAGGCGAGCAGTGCTTC. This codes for CASSFGQVLGEQCF.

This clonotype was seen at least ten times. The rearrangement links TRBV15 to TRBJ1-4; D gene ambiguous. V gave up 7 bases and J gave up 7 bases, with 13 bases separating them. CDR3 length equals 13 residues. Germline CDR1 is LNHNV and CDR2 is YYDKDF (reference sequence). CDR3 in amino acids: CATNSNGGEKLFF. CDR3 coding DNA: TGTGCCACCAATTCGAACGGCGGTGAAAAACTGTTTTTT. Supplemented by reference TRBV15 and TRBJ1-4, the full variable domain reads DAMVIQNPRYQVTQFGKPVTLSCSQTLNHNVMYWYQQKSSQAPKLLFHYYDKDFNNEADTPDNFQSRRPNTSFCFLDIRSPGLGDTAMYLCATNSNGGEKLFFGSGTQLSVL.

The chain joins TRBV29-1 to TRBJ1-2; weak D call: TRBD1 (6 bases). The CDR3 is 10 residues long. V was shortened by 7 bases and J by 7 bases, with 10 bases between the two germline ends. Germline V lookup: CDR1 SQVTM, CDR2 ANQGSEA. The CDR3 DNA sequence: TGCAGCGGGACAGTAAGTGGCTACACCTTC. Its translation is CSGTVSGYTF. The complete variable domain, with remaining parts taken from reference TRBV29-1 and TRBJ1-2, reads SAVISQKPSRDICQRGTSLTIQCQVDSQVTMMFWYRQQPGQSLTLIATANQGSEATYESGFVIDKFPISRPNLTFSTLTVSNMSPEDSSIYLCSGTVSGYTFGSGTRLTVV.

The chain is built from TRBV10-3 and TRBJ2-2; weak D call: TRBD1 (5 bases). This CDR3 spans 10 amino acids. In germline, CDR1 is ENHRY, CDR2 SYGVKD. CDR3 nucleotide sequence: TGTGCTCCTAAGGGGGGGGAGCTGTTTTTT. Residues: CAPKGGELFF.

The CDR3, as DNA: TGTGCCAGCAGTTTTGGTCCGGGGGGCTCCTACGAGCAGTACTTC. Translated, it gives CASSFGPGGSYEQYF. This chain joins TRBV7-3 and TRBJ2-7; TRBD2 agrees at 7 bases. V shed 6 bases, J shed 0 bases, and the junction held 8 bases outside the gene matches. Germline CDR1 reads SGHTA; CDR2 reads FQGTGA. This CDR3 is built from 15 residues.

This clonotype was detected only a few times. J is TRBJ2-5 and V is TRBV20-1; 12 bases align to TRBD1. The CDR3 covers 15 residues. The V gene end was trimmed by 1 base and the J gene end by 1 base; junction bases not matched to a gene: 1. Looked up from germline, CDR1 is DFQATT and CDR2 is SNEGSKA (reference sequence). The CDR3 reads CSARGDRGPQETQYF. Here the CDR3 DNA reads TGCAGTGCTAGAGGGGACAGGGGGCCCCAAGAGACCCAGTACTTC.

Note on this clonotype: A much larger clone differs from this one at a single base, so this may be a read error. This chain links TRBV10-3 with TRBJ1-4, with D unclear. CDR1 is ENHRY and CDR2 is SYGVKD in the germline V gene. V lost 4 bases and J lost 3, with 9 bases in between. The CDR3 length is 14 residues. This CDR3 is CAISGTAANEKLFF. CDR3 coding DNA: TGTGCCATCAGTGGGACGGCGGCTAATGAAAAACTGTTTTTT.

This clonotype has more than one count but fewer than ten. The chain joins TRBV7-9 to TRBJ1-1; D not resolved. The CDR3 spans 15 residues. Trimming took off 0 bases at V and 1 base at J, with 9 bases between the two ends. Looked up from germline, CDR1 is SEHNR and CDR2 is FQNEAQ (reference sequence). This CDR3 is CASSLAKTSNTEAFF. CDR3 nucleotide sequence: TGTGCCAGCAGCTTAGCTAAGACTTCGAACACTGAAGCTTTCTTT.